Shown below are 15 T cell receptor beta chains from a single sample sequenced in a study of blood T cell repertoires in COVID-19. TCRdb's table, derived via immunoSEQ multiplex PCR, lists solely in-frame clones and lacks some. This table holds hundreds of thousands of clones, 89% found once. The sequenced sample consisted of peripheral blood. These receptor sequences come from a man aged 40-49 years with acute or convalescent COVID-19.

For the CDR3, the DNA is TGTGCCTGGAATACGGGACTAGGTGGCAATGAGCAGTTCTTC. This codes for CAWNTGLGGNEQFF. The chain uses TRBV30 and TRBJ2-1; 8 bases align to TRBD2. The germline gives CDR1 GTSNPN, CDR2 SVGIG (reference sequence). The CDR3 runs to 14 residues. Trimming at V came to 4 bases and at J to 6 bases, leaving 8 bases not matched to a gene.

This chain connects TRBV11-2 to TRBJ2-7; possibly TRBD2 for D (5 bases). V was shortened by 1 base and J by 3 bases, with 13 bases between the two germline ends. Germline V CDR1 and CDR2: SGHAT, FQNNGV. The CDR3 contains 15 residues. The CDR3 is CASSLGERLVYEQYF. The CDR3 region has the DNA TGTGCCAGCAGCTTAGGTGAGCGGCTAGTCTACGAGCAGTACTTC.

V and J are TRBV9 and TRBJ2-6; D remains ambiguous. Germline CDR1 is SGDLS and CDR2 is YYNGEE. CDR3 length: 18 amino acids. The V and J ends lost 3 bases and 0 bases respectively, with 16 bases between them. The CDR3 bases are TGTGCCAGCAGCGGATATACAGTGTCTTACTCTGGGGCCAACGTCCTGACTTTC. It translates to CASSGYTVSYSGANVLTF.

The chain's CDR3 is CASSLFTSGSTDTQYF. As DNA, the CDR3 is TGCGCCAGCAGCTTGTTTACTAGCGGAAGCACAGATACGCAGTATTTT. The chain has TRBV5-1 and TRBJ2-3; TRBD2 matches at 8 bases. Germline V gene lookup returns CDR1 SGHRS and CDR2 YFSETQ. This CDR3 comprises 16 residues. J lost 0 bases, V lost 1 base, and 4 bases had no gene match.

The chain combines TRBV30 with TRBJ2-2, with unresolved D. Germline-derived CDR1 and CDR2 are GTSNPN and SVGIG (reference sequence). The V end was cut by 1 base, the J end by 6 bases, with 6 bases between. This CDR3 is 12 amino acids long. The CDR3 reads CAWSATAGELFF. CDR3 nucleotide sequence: TGTGCCTGGAGTGCAACGGCCGGGGAGCTGTTTTTT.

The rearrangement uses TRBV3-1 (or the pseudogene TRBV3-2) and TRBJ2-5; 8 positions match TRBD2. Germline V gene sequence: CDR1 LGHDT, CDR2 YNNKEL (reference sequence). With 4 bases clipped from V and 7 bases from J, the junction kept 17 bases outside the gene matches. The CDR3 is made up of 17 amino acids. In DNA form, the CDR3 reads TGTGCCAGCAGCCGAGAACTTACTAGCGGTGATCGGGGGACCCAGTACTTC. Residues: CASSRELTSGDRGTQYF.

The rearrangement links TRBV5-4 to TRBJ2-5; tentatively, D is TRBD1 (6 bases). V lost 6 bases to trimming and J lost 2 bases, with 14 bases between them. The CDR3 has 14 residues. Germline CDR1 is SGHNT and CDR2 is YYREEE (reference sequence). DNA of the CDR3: TGTGCCAGCACCCCTGGGGGCGGTCAAGAGACCCAGTACTTC. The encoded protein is CASTPGGGQETQYF.

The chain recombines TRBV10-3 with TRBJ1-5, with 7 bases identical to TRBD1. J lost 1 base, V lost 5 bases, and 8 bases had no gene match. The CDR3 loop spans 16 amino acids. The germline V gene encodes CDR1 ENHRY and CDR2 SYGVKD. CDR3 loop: CAISHERGLSNQPQHF. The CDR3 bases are TGTGCCATCAGTCATGAAAGGGGGCTGAGCAATCAGCCCCAGCATTTT.

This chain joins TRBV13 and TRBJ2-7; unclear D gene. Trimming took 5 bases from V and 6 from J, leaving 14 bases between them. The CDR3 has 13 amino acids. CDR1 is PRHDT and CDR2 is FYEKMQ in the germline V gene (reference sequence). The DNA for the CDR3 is TGTGCCAGCAGCCCACCGTCGAGGATCGAGCAGTACTTC. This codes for CASSPPSRIEQYF.

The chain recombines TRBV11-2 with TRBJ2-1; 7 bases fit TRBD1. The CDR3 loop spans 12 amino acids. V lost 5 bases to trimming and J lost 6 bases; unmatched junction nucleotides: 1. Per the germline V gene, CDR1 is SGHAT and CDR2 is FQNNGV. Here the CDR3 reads CASSRQGNEQFF. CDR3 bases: TGTGCCAGCAGCCGACAGGGCAATGAGCAGTTCTTC. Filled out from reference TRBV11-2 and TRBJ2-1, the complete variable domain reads EAGVAQSPRYKIIEKRQSVAFWCNPISGHATLYWYQQILGQGPKLLIQFQNNGVVDDSQLPKDRFSAERLKGVDSTLKIQPAKLEDSAVYLCASSRQGNEQFFGPGTRLTVL.

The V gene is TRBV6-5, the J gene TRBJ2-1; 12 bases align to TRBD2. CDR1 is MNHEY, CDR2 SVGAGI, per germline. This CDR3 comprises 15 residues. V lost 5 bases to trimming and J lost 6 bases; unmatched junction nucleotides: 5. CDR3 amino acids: CASSRGLAGPNEQFF. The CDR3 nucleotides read TGTGCCAGCAGTCGGGGACTAGCGGGCCCCAATGAGCAGTTCTTC.

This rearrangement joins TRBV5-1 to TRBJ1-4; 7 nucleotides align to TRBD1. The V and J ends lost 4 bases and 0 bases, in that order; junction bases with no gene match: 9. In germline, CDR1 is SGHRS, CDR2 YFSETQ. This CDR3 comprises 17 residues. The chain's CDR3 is CASSPEQGIATNEKLFF. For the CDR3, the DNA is TGCGCCAGCAGCCCGGAACAGGGGATCGCAACTAATGAAAAACTGTTTTTT.

CDR3 amino acids: CASSLGDRPSYEQYF. CDR3 coding DNA: TGTGCCAGCAGCCTGGGGGACAGGCCCTCCTACGAGCAGTACTTC. The V call is TRBV5-6, the J call TRBJ2-7, with 8 positions matching TRBD1. Germline V gene lookup returns CDR1 SGHDT and CDR2 YYEEEE. V gave up 4 bases and J gave up 0 bases; unmatched junction bases: 6. The CDR3 totals 15 residues.

CDR3 DNA sequence: TGTGCCAGCAGCTTAGTATCGGTCAACTATGGCTACACCTTC. Its translation is CASSLVSVNYGYTF. This chain joins TRBV7-9 and TRBJ1-2; no clear D. The CDR3 contains 14 residues. Germline loops: CDR1 SEHNR, CDR2 FQNEAQ (reference sequence). Trimming stripped 1 base from V and 2 bases from J, with 8 bases between.

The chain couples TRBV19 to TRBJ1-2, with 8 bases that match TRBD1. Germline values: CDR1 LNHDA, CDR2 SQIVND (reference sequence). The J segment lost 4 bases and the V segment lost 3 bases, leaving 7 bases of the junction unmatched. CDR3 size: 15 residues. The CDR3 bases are TGTGCCAGTAGTATGGGAGGCGGACAGGGCTATGGCTACACCTTC. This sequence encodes CASSMGGGQGYGYTF.